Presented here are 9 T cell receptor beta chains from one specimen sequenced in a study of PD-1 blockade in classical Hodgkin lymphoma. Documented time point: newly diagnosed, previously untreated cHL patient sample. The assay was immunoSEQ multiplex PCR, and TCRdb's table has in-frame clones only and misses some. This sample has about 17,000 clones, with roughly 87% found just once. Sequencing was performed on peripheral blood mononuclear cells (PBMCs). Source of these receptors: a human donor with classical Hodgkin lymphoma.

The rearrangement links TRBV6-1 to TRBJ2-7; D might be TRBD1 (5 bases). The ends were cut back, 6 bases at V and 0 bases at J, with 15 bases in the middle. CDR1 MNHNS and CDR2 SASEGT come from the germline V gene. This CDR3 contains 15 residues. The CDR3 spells CASREQVMSSYEQYF. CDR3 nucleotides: TGTGCCAGCAGAGAACAGGTAATGAGCTCCTACGAGCAGTACTTC.

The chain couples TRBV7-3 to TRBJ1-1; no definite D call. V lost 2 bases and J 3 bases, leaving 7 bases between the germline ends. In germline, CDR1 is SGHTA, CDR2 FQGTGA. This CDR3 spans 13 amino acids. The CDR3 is CASSLLSYTEAFF. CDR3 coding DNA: TGTGCCAGCAGCTTACTGAGCTACACTGAAGCTTTCTTT.

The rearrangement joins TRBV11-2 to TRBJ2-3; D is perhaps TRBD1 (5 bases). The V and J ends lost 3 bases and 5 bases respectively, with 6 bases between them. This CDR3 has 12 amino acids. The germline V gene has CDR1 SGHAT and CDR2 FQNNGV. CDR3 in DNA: TGTGCCAGCAGCTTGGGGCGAGATACGCAGTATTTT. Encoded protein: CASSLGRDTQYF.

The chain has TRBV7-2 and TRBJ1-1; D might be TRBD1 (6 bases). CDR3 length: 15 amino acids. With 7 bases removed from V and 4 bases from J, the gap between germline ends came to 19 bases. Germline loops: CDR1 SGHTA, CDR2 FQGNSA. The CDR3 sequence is CASILGYRASTEAFF. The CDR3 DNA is TGTGCCAGCATCCTAGGATACAGGGCGAGCACTGAAGCTTTCTTT.

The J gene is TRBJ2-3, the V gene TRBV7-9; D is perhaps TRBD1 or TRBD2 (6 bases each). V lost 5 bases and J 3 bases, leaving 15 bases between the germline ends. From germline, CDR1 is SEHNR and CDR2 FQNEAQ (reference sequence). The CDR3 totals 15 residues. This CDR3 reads CASSPRGVETDTQYF. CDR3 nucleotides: TGTGCCAGCAGCCCGAGGGGGGTGGAGACAGATACGCAGTATTTT. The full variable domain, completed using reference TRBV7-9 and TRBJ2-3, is DTGVSQNPRHKITKRGQNVTFRCDPISEHNRLYWYRQTLGQGPEFLTYFQNEAQLEKSRLLSDRFSAERPKGSFSTLEIQRTEQGDSAMYLCASSPRGVETDTQYFGPGTRLTVL.

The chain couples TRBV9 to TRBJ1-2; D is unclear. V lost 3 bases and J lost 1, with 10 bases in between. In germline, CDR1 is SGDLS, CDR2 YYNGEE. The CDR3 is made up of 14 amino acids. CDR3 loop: CASSGLDGNYGYTF. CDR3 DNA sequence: TGTGCCAGCAGCGGCCTGGACGGTAACTATGGCTACACCTTC.

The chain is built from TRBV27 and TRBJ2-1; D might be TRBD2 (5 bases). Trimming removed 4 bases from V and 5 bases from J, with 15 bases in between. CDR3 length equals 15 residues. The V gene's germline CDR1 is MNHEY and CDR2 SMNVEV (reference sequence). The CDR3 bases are TGTGCCAGCAGTTCTTGGACTGGACCGAACAATGAGCAGTTCTTC. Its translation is CASSSWTGPNNEQFF.

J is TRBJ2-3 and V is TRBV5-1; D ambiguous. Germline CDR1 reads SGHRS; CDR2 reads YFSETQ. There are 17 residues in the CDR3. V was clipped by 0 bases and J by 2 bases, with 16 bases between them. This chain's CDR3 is CASSLAIRPQSTDTQYF. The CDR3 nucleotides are TGCGCCAGCAGCTTGGCCATAAGGCCACAATCCACAGATACGCAGTATTTT.

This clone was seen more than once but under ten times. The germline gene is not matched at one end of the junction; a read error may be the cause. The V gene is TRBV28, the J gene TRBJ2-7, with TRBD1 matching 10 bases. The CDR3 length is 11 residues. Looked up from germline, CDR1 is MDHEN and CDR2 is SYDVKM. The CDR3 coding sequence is TGTGCCAGCAGTTCCCGGGACAGGGGTACCTTC. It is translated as CASSSRDRGTF.